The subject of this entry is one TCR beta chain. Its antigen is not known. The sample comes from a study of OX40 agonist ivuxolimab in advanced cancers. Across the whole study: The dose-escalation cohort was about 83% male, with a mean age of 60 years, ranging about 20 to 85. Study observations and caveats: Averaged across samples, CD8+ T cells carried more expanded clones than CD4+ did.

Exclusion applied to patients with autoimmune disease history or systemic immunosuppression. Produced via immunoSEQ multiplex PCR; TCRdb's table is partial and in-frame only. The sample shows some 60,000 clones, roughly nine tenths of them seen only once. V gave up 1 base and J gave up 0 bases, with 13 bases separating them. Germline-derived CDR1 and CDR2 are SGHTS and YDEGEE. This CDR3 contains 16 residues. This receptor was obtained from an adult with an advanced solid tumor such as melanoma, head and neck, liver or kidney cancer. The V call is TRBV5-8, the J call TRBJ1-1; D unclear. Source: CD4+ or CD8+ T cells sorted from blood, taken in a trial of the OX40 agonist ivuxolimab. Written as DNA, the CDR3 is TGTGCCAGCAGCTTGTCGTCTGACCGAGTGAACACTGAAGCTTTCTTT. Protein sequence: CASSLSSDRVNTEAFF. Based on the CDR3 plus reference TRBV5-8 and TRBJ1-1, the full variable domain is EAGVTQSPTHLIKTRGQQATLRCSPISGHTSVYWYQQALGLGLQFLLWYDEGEERNRGNFPPRFSGRQFPNYSSELNVNALELEDSALYLCASSLSSDRVNTEAFFGQGTRLTVV.